The 5 T cell receptor beta chains listed next were all sequenced from one sample in a study of T cell responses to AZD1222 COVID-19 vaccine. Some clones are missing from TCRdb's copy, which holds only in-frame ones; the method was immunoSEQ multiplex PCR. Among some 74,000 clones listed, roughly 90% were seen once. The specimen was peripheral blood, collected 28 days after the second AZD1222 dose. These receptors were taken from an adult who received the AZD1222 COVID-19 vaccine.

The CDR3 nucleotides are TGTGCCAGCAGTTTAATTAGAGCCTGGTGGATCTACGAGCAGTACTTC. Its translation: CASSLIRAWWIYEQYF. The chain has TRBV28 and TRBJ2-7, with D unclear. Germline-derived CDR1 and CDR2 are MDHEN and SYDVKM. Deletions cut 2 bases from V and 3 bases from J, with 17 bases between. This CDR3 comprises 16 residues.

The V and J genes are TRBV5-1 and TRBJ2-7; weak D call: TRBD1 (6 bases). The ends were cut back, 0 bases at V and 4 bases at J, with 14 bases in the middle. This CDR3 has 15 residues. Germline CDR1 and CDR2: SGHRS and YFSETQ. In nucleotides, the CDR3 is TGCGCCAGCAGCTTGGCCATAGGACAGATATACGAGCAGTACTTC. It codes for CASSLAIGQIYEQYF.

The chain employs TRBV10-1 and TRBJ1-4; D ambiguous. From germline, CDR1 is WNHNN and CDR2 SYGVQD (reference sequence). Trimming pared 11 bases from V and 2 bases from J, leaving 21 bases between. This CDR3 contains 16 residues. The CDR3 DNA reads TGCGCCTTGAAGCGTTTTTTAGGGATTACTAATGAAAAACTGTTTTTT. Its protein is CALKRFLGITNEKLFF.

The rearrangement joins TRBV29-1 to TRBJ1-1, with D perhaps TRBD1 (5 bases). The V end lost 5 bases, the J end lost 0 bases, and 10 bases lay between the germline ends. Germline V gene data show CDR1 as SQVTM and CDR2 as ANQGSEA. The CDR3 has 13 residues. The CDR3 region has the DNA TGCAGCGTTTCAGGGACCGTGAACACTGAAGCTTTCTTT. Residues: CSVSGTVNTEAFF.

This chain links TRBV7-8 with TRBJ1-1, with D possibly TRBD1 on 5 matching bases. V lost 5 bases, J lost 1 base, and 11 bases lay in between. Germline assignment: CDR1 SGHVS and CDR2 FQNEAQ. The CDR3 contains 14 residues. CDR3 DNA sequence: TGTGCCAGCAGCCTTTCCGGGGGGAACACTGAAGCTTTCTTT. Its translation: CASSLSGGNTEAFF.